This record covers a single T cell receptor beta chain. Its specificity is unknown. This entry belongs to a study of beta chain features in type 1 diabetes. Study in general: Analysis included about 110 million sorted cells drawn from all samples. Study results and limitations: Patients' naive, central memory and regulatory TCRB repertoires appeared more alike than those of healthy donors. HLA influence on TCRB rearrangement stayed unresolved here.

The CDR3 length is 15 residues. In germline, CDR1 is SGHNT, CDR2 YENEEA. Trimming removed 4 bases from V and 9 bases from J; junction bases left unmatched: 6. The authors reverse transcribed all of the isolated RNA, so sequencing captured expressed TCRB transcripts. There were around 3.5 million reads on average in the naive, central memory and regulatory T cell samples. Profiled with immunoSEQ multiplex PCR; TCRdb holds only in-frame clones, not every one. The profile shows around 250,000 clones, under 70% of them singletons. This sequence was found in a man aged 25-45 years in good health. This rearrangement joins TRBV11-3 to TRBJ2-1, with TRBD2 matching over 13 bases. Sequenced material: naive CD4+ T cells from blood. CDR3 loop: CASSSGLAGVIEQFF. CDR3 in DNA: TGTGCCAGCAGCTCCGGACTAGCGGGAGTCATTGAGCAGTTCTTC. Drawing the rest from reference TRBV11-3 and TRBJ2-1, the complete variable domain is EAGVVQSPRYKIIEKKQPVAFWCNPISGHNTLYWYLQNLGQGPELLIRYENEEAVDDSQLPKDRFSAERLKGVDSTLKIQPAELGDSAVYLCASSSGLAGVIEQFFGPGTRLTVL.